These 2 T cell receptor beta chains share one sample of origin, sequenced in a study of beta chain features in type 1 diabetes. Isolated RNA was reverse transcribed in full, so expressed TCRB transcripts were sequenced. Data came from immunoSEQ multiplex PCR; TCRdb stores just in-frame clones and leaves some out. The table lists 680,000 or so clones, around 16% of them singletons. What was sequenced was naive CD4+ T cells from blood. The receptors stem from a man aged 18 to 35 in good health.

The rearrangement joins TRBV10-3 to TRBJ2-7, with D hard to call. This CDR3 spans 14 amino acids. Deletions cut 0 bases from V and 0 bases from J, with 6 bases between. From germline, CDR1 is ENHRY and CDR2 SYGVKD. CDR3 nucleotide sequence: TGTGCCATCAGTGAGTCTGGGGACTCCTACGAGCAGTACTTC. Translation: CAISESGDSYEQYF.

The rearrangement links TRBV4-2 to TRBJ2-1, with D possibly being TRBD2 (5 bases). Germline assignment: CDR1 LGHNA and CDR2 YNFKEQ. V was shortened by 5 bases and J by 2 bases, with 16 bases between the two germline ends. This CDR3 is 16 amino acids long. DNA of the CDR3: TGTGCCAGCAGCGGAAGGACGGCGGGCACCTACAATGAGCAGTTCTTC. This sequence encodes CASSGRTAGTYNEQFF.